Each of the 16 T cell receptor beta chains below was sequenced from the same sample in a study of CDR3 diversity in severe acne. TCRdb re-derived calls from the PCR reads in MiXCR, one entry per CDR3 protein. Here the sample spans fewer than 100,000 distinct CDR3 sequences, 51% being singletons. The sample was blood. The receptor set was obtained from a male donor in good health, without acne.

This rearrangement joins TRBV20-1 to TRBJ2-1; 10 bases agree with TRBD2. After removal of 6 bases from V and 7 bases from J, the junction contained 6 bases not matched to a gene. Germline CDR1 and CDR2: DFQATT and SNEGSKA (reference sequence). This CDR3 is built from 13 residues. CDR3 in amino acids: CSAPAGGPNEQFF. Written as DNA, the CDR3 is TGCAGTGCCCCAGCGGGAGGGCCGAATGAGCAGTTCTTC.

This clonotype appeared a few times. The gene calls are TRBV29-1 and TRBJ1-1; TRBD1 matches 7 bases. CDR1 is SQVTM and CDR2 is ANQGSEA in the germline V gene. The length of the CDR3 is 13 residues. With V trimmed by 4 bases and J by 3 bases, 5 bases remained unmatched. In DNA form, the CDR3 reads TGCAGCGTTGGGGGACAGTCGGACACTGAAGCTTTCTTT. The encoded protein is CSVGGQSDTEAFF.

The rearrangement links TRBV27 to TRBJ2-7, with no clear D. TRBJ2-1 matches the DNA end more closely, so the J call is doubtful. This CDR3 region has 15 residues. Germline V gene sequence: CDR1 MNHEY, CDR2 SMNVEV (reference sequence). In DNA form, the CDR3 reads TGTGCCAGCAGTTCTGGACGGATCTCCTACAATGAGCAGTTCTTC. Its protein product is CASSSGRISYNEQFF.

Points on this clonotype: A junction boundary mismatches the germline segment, possibly from a read error. V and J are TRBV6-6 and TRBJ1-1; D uncertain. The CDR3 totals 16 residues. Germline values: CDR1 MNHNY, CDR2 SVGAGI (reference sequence). The CDR3 DNA sequence: TGTGCCAGCAGTTACTCTGGTGGGTCAACGGCGGCTGAAGCCTTCTTT. Its translation is CASSYSGGSTAAEAFF.

This clonotype was counted many times. The J gene is TRBJ2-7, the V gene TRBV7-3; the match to TRBD1 covers 7 bases. Looked up from germline, CDR1 is SGHTA and CDR2 is FQGTGA. The junction had 9 bases not matched to a gene; V was cut back by 5 bases and J by 2 bases. This CDR3 contains 15 residues. CDR3 residues: CASSKNGDRTYEQYF. The CDR3 nucleotides read TGTGCCAGCAGCAAAAATGGGGACAGAACCTACGAGCAGTACTTC.

Many counts were recorded for this clonotype. The chain has TRBV11-3 and TRBJ1-6, with TRBD1 as a possible D gene (5 bases). This CDR3 has 14 residues. V was pared by 4 bases and J by 5 bases, with 9 bases between. Germline V gives CDR1 SGHNT, CDR2 YENEEA. The CDR3 here is CASSSGLNNSPLHF. The CDR3 DNA is TGTGCCAGCAGCTCGGGACTGAATAATTCACCCCTCCACTTT.

This clonotype is medium-sized. The CDR3 bases are TGTGCCACCAGTGATGGGACCCTAATTTCTGGAAACACCATATATTTT. Encoded protein: CATSDGTLISGNTIYF. The chain combines TRBV24-1 with TRBJ1-3, with TRBD1 as a possible D gene (5 bases). Germline assignment: CDR1 KGHDR and CDR2 SFDVKD. Trimming removed 3 bases from V and 1 base from J, with 12 bases in between. The CDR3 length is 16 residues.

This clonotype is medium-sized by share. The DNA of the CDR3 is TGTGCCACCAGTGATCCGGGACACTACGAGCAGTACTTC. This sequence encodes CATSDPGHYEQYF. This chain uses TRBV24-1 with TRBJ2-7, with D tentatively TRBD1 (6 bases). V was shortened by 3 bases and J by 3 bases, with 8 bases between the two germline ends. This CDR3 spans 13 amino acids. Germline V gene data show CDR1 as KGHDR and CDR2 as SFDVKD.

This rearrangement joins TRBV12-3 or TRBV12-4 to TRBJ1-6, with 8 bases matching TRBD1. This CDR3 is 16 amino acids long. V gave up 6 bases and J gave up 6 bases; unmatched junction bases: 10. For the CDR3, the DNA is TGTGCCAGCAGCGCCCAAGGGCAGGGGGCTAATTCACCCCTCCACTTT. Translating it yields CASSAQGQGANSPLHF.

CDR3 protein: CASRDLAGLRGTDTQYF. CDR3 in DNA: TGTGCCAGCAGAGATTTAGCGGGACTCCGGGGCACAGATACGCAGTATTTT. This chain links TRBV2 with TRBJ2-3, with 8 bases aligning to TRBD2. Looked up from germline, CDR1 is SNHLY and CDR2 is FYNNEI. Unmatched junction bases numbered 12, after V lost 6 bases and J lost 1 base. The CDR3 has 17 amino acids.

The chain uses TRBV9 and TRBJ2-3; D might be TRBD1 or TRBD2, each matching 5 bases. This CDR3 contains 15 residues. Germline V gene lookup returns CDR1 SGDLS and CDR2 YYNGEE. Trimming shortened V by 0 bases and J by 1 base, and 9 bases separated the two germline ends. This chain's CDR3 is CASSVDGTRTDTQYF. The CDR3 bases are TGTGCCAGCAGCGTAGACGGGACCCGCACAGATACGCAGTATTTT.

This clonotype was recorded at least ten times. The chain is built from TRBV28 and TRBJ2-1, with D possibly matching TRBD1 (6 bases). The CDR3 is made up of 13 amino acids. V was trimmed by 6 bases and J by 4 bases, leaving 10 bases between them. CDR1 MDHEN and CDR2 SYDVKM come from the germline V gene. The CDR3 reads CASRPGQYNEQFF. The DNA of the CDR3 is TGTGCCAGCAGGCCTGGACAGTACAATGAGCAGTTCTTC.

This clonotype was counted many times. The chain employs TRBV6-5 and TRBJ2-3; D might be TRBD1 (5 bases). V dropped 6 bases and J dropped 0 bases, with 10 bases sitting between them. The CDR3 contains 14 residues. Germline loops: CDR1 MNHEY, CDR2 SVGAGI. The CDR3 DNA reads TGTGCCAGCAGCGACAGCGATAGCACAGATACGCAGTATTTT. Protein product: CASSDSDSTDTQYF.

This clonotype was seen a single time. The chain carries TRBV5-1 and TRBJ1-6; D is unclear. The CDR3 extends over 14 amino acids. Trimming cost V 4 bases and J 2 bases, with 7 bases left between them. Germline values: CDR1 SGHRS, CDR2 YFSETQ. The CDR3 region is CASSTTAYNSPLHF. DNA for the CDR3: TGCGCCAGCAGCACTACAGCCTATAATTCACCCCTCCACTTT.

The chain couples TRBV19 to TRBJ2-7, with 9 bases that match TRBD2. The tail of the sequence fits TRBJ2-1 better, so the J call may be wrong. Germline V CDR1 and CDR2: LNHDA, SQIVND (reference sequence). The CDR3 runs to 15 residues. DNA for the CDR3: TGTGCCAGTAGTATGGGCGGGAGGGCCTATGATGAGCAGTTCTTC. Translation gives CASSMGGRAYDEQFF.

This rearrangement joins TRBV10-3 to TRBJ1-2; 7 bases line up with TRBD1. From germline, CDR1 is ENHRY and CDR2 SYGVKD. Germline trimming cut 10 bases from V and 5 bases from J; bases unmatched to any gene: 13. This CDR3 spans 14 amino acids. CDR3 residues: CASRRGQESYGYTF. CDR3 bases: TGTGCCAGCAGGAGAGGACAGGAATCTTATGGCTACACCTTC.